A selection of T cell receptor beta chains follows, all from one sample in a study of radiotherapy plus CTLA-4 blockade in lung cancer. Sequencing was performed with immunoSEQ multiplex PCR; in TCRdb, only in-frame clones are kept and a portion is missing. The table lists tens of thousands of clones, 77% of them singletons. The sample consisted of peripheral blood, taken from a patient treated with radiotherapy plus ipilimumab. These receptors came from a human donor with non-small cell lung cancer whose response to radiotherapy plus ipilimumab could not be evaluated. CDR3s include the opening cysteine and the closing phenylalanine or tryptophan. The order of the fields is clone size, J gene, V gene, D gene, CDR3 protein, CDR3 DNA. D genes are given only for firm matches. Not every row has a clone size; where given, it reads once, few, many or a size class.

few	TRBJ2-5	TRBV7-7	TRBD1	CASSRGQTQTQYF	TGTGCCAGCAGCCGGGGACAGACCCAGACCCAGTACTTC
-	TRBJ2-1	TRBV6-4	TRBD2	CASSVLAGYNEQFF	TGTGCCAGCAGTGTCCTAGCGGGATACAATGAGCAGTTCTTC
-	TRBJ2-4	TRBV9	TRBD1	CASSQRDRGGNIQYF	TGTGCCAGCAGCCAAAGGGACAGGGGGGGAAACATTCAGTACTTC
once	TRBJ1-4	TRBV7-2	TRBD1	CASSRQTGAPNEKLFF	TGTGCCAGCAGCAGACAGACAGGGGCCCCTAATGAAAAACTGTTTTTT
-	TRBJ2-2	TRBV9	-	CASSVGRGLNTGELFF	TGTGCCAGCAGCGTAGGTCGGGGATTGAACACCGGGGAGCTGTTTTTT
-	TRBJ2-1	TRBV6-4	TRBD2	CASKVSGSSGSYNEQFF	TGTGCCAGCAAAGTTTCAGGAAGCAGCGGGAGCTACAATGAGCAGTTCTTC
-	TRBJ1-4	TRBV5-1	-	CASSLHSGGRNEKLFF	TGCGCCAGCAGCCTACATAGCGGGGGCAGAAATGAAAAACTGTTTTTT
-	TRBJ2-1	TRBV28	TRBD2	CASRGLAGLSYNEQFF	TGTGCCTCCCGGGGACTAGCGGGCCTCTCCTACAATGAGCAGTTCTTC
-	TRBJ2-7	TRBV7-2	TRBD1	CASSSRSPGQGSVGHEQYF	TGTGCCAGCAGCTCTAGATCGCCGGGACAGGGGAGCGTTGGGCACGAGCAGTACTTC
-	TRBJ2-5	TRBV7-2	-	CASSLAGLARETQYF	TGTGCCAGCAGCTTAGCCGGACTCGCGAGAGAGACCCAGTACTTC
once	TRBJ1-1	TRBV29-1	-	CSVEVRGTNTEAFF	TGCAGCGTTGAAGTAAGGGGAACGAACACTGAAGCTTTCTTT
-	TRBJ1-2	TRBV4-3	-	CASSQTGSNYGYTF	TGCGCCAGCAGCCAAACAGGGTCGAACTATGGCTACACCTTC
-	TRBJ2-5	TRBV9	-	CASSGIQGGGETQYF	TGTGCCAGCAGCGGAATACAGGGTGGCGGGGAGACCCAGTACTTC
-	TRBJ2-7	TRBV28	-	CASYRDTSYEQYF	TGTGCCAGTTACCGGGACACCTCCTACGAGCAGTACTTC
-	TRBJ2-7	TRBV7-2	TRBD1	CASSLGQGQPYEQYF	TGTGCCAGCAGCTTAGGACAGGGGCAACCCTACGAGCAGTACTTC
-	TRBJ1-2	TRBV7-9	TRBD1	CASSSYTGTGGLKGYTF	TGTGCCAGCAGCAGTTACACCGGGACAGGGGGATTGAAGGGCTACACCTTC
once	TRBJ2-5	TRBV18	-	CASSRSLADQETQYF	TGTGCCAGCTCACGATCTCTGGCGGACCAAGAGACCCAGTACTTC
-	TRBJ2-1	TRBV5-1	TRBD2	CASSVAGGSNEQFF	TGCGCCAGCAGCGTAGCGGGGGGATCGAATGAGCAGTTCTTC
-	TRBJ2-7	TRBV6-6	-	CASSKTEEQYF	TGTGCCAGCAGTAAGACAGAAGAGCAGTACTTC
-	TRBJ2-3	TRBV28	-	CASSSPLNPGTSTDTQYF	TGTGCCAGCAGTTCCCCGCTGAACCCCGGGACTAGCACAGATACGCAGTATTTT
-	TRBJ2-7	TRBV6-5	TRBD1	CASSYSETGFGEQYF	TGTGCCAGCAGTTACTCTGAGACAGGGTTTGGCGAGCAGTACTTC
-	TRBJ2-1	TRBV5-7	TRBD2	CASSLSLAGGPGEQFF	TGTGCCAGCAGCTTGAGTCTAGCGGGAGGGCCCGGTGAGCAGTTCTTC
few	TRBJ2-1	TRBV15	-	CATLAAISSYNEQFF	TGTGCCACTCTGGCGGCGATTAGTTCCTACAATGAGCAGTTCTTC
once	TRBJ2-5	TRBV5-4	TRBD2	CASSLLGLAGGRTQYF	TGTGCCAGCAGCTTGTTAGGACTAGCGGGGGGGAGGACCCAGTACTTC
-	TRBJ2-1	TRBV5-4	TRBD2	CASSPPMGAGGSNEQFF	TGTGCCAGCAGCCCACCGATGGGAGCGGGGGGTTCCAATGAGCAGTTCTTC
few	TRBJ2-1	TRBV7-3	-	CASSPQGGLSEFF	TGTGCCAGCAGCCCTCAGGGGGGCCTCTCCGAGTTCTTC
-	TRBJ1-6	TRBV19	-	CASNTGNYNSPLHF	TGTGCCAGCAATACAGGGAACTATAATTCACCCCTCCACTTT
-	TRBJ2-1	TRBV9	-	CASSALAGSYNEQFF	TGTGCCAGCAGCGCCCTAGCCGGTTCCTACAATGAGCAGTTCTTC
few	TRBJ2-7	TRBV27	-	CASSFAGSTYEQYF	TGTGCCAGCAGTTTCGCGGGATCGACATACGAGCAGTACTTC
-	TRBJ2-7	TRBV6-1	-	CASSDAVVGVSYEQYF	TGTGCCAGCAGTGACGCTGTGGTGGGCGTCTCCTACGAGCAGTACTTC
-	TRBJ1-5	TRBV19	TRBD1	CASSLQGANQPQHF	TGTGCCAGTAGCTTACAGGGGGCCAATCAGCCCCAGCATTTT
medium-sized	TRBJ1-1	TRBV14	-	CASSLGGDTEAFF	TGTGCCAGCAGCCTCGGGGGTGACACTGAAGCTTTCTTT